The rows below give T cell receptor beta chains drawn from one sample of a study of blood T cells in healthy people across ages. TCRdb used MiXCR to reprocess the 5' RACE reads, holding one entry per CDR3 protein. The repertoire consists of about 2 million distinct CDR3 sequences, with 49% occurring once and the leading ten covering 2% to 2.5%. The sample taken for sequencing was blood. The receptors come from a woman between 35 and 50 years old in good health. Both conserved end residues are part of each CDR3. A clone size is listed for some rows: how often the clone was seen (once, few, many), or a class if it is expanded.

v_call clone_size cdr3_aa
TRBV7-8 once CASGIGGGYSDTQYF
TRBV12-3/TRBV12-4 NA CASSQTLGQGVPYEQYF
TRBV28 NA CASSSRGEGYGYTF
TRBV20-1 NA CSARNRLAGSGEQYF
TRBV20-1 NA CSARRGGTTVEQFF
TRBV10-3 NA CAIGRGSYTEAFF
TRBV28 NA CASMYQGTNYGYTF
TRBV4-3 NA CASSHRRQDGNSPLHF
TRBV10-3 few CAISDQTSGVYEQYF
TRBV9 NA CASSLTRTPQETQYF
TRBV9 NA CASSVVGRVADTQYF
TRBV5-6 NA CASSSDWSSYEQYF
TRBV20-1 NA CSARDWTSADTQYF
TRBV2 NA CASSMTLPPDRVNEQFF
TRBV10-3 few CAISEDRNYGYTF
TRBV20-1 many CSARGTGGYEQYF
TRBV20-1 few CSAAEAAGWGNEQFF
TRBV28 few CASSFGGASGANVLTF
TRBV7-2 NA CASSLVVAEKLFF